This T cell receptor (beta chain) was captured in a study of T cell responses to AZD1222 COVID-19 vaccine (dated by TCRdb to 2020 to 2023). Background for the entire study: AZD1222 recipients given second doses at about 4 weeks or at about 12 weeks were pooled, since spike-specific TCR depth and breadth were not found to differ between the two schedules. A total of about 250 trial participants underwent TCR sequencing, of whom about 210 had received two doses of AZD1222 and roughly 26 had received two doses of the MenACWY control vaccine. Trial participants were enrolled by age into 18-55, 56-69 and 70-plus year subgroups, with around 140, 26 and 57 TCR-sequenced participants respectively.

On the study overall, not on this receptor specifically: Participants were mostly white British, with more females than males. The authors suggested clonal diversity may have been underestimated. Epitopes outside the regions mutated in the B.1.351 and B.1.1.7 variants were reportedly recognized by nearly half of the unique spike-specific TCRs. After two AZD1222 doses, both the breadth and the depth of spike-specific TCRs were significantly higher than at day 0 and than in MenACWY recipients. No day 14 peak-response samples were available, so repertoires were characterized only after the peak T cell response. Conclusions about previously exposed vaccinees are limited because only a handful of AZD1222 recipients were SARS-CoV-2 seropositive at baseline. The 56-69-year group was small, and its depth increase did not reach significance, likely because of low power. The whole spike protein was spanned by vaccine-associated CD4 TCRs, and dominant responses were seen in regions 160-218 and 743-854.

The sample's time point, from its label and the paper: baseline before first vaccination. Samples from vaccinated people were obtained from the UK trials COV001 and COV002, which included a single-blind randomized controlled phase 2/3 trial of AZD1222 (ChAdOx1 nCoV-19) in healthy adults. For TCRbeta chain sequencing, PBMC samples from trial participants were taken at day 0 and at day 28 after the second dose. Details on this clone: Its antigen has not been determined. No qualities accompany the bases; no much larger clone lies one base away.

The CDR3 regions of human TCRbeta chains were analyzed by immunosequencing. The study's processing was this. TCRs in the repertoires were matched against a reference library of SARS-CoV-2-specific TCRs that had been generated with the MIRA antigen-specificity platform. Breadth meant the fraction of unique TCRs that were SARS-CoV-2-associated, whereas depth meant the fraction of total T cells that were SARS-CoV-2-associated. Using the MIRA data, every spike-specific TCR was mapped to the spike region that the TCR reacted to and assigned to either a CD4 or a CD8 class. Log10-transformed breadth and depth values were compared by one-way ANOVA with Sidak's multiple comparisons tests. TCRdb limited this immuneACCESS table to in-frame rearrangements with V and J called. A share of clones is missing; checked studies link under half to unresolved V genes, and the rest is unexplained. The D gene and trimming were derived from the DNA, and the V and J assignments and clone size from that table. Counted in this sample were some 130,000 clones; roughly 80% of them appeared once. Over 4% of the sample comes from the top ten.

The CDR3 runs 14 amino acids, cysteine and phenylalanine included. The only DNA kept is the CDR3, 42 bases in frame from the first base. CDR1 and CDR2 (SGHRS, YFSETQ) derive from the germline V gene. The germline ends are 15 bases apart after V is trimmed by 7 bases and J by 7 bases. This chain is built from TRBV5-1 and TRBJ1-6, and perhaps TRBD1 as D gene, on 5 matching bases. Sequenced here: peripheral blood, sampled on day 0 of AZD1222 vaccination. This TCR was sampled from an adult in good health. The CDR3 region reads CASGDWTLNSPLHF. DNA sequence: TGCGCCAGCGGGGATTGGACATTAAATTCACCCCTCCACTTT. The entire variable domain, with the stretches around the CDR3 drawn from the reference TRBV5-1 and TRBJ1-6 proteins, is KAGVTQTPRYLIKTRGQQVTLSCSPISGHRSVSWYQQTPGQGLQFLFEYFSETQRNKGNFPGRFSGRQFSNSRSEMNVSTLELGDSALYLCASGDWTLNSPLHFGNGTRLTVT.